The 9 T cell receptor beta chains below come from one sample, sequenced in a study of blood T cell repertoires in COVID-19. The table came from immunoSEQ multiplex PCR; TCRdb's copy has only in-frame clones and leaves some out. The sample carries around 110,000 clones, about 91% recorded once. Sequencing was carried out using peripheral blood. Receptors were obtained from a man between 45 and 60 years old with active or convalescent COVID-19.

The chain recombines TRBV18 with TRBJ2-4, with 8 bases fitting TRBD1. The junction had 7 bases not matched to a gene; V was cut back by 3 bases and J by 9 bases. CDR1 and CDR2 (germline): KGHSH, LQKENI. The CDR3 length is 14 residues. This CDR3 is CASSPPTGVGIQYF. The CDR3 DNA reads as TGTGCCAGCTCACCCCCGACAGGGGTAGGCATTCAGTACTTC. Using reference TRBV18 and TRBJ2-4 for the parts outside the CDR3, the full variable domain is NAGVMQNPRHLVRRRGQEARLRCSPMKGHSHVYWYRQLPEEGLKFMVYLQKENIIDESGMPKERFSAEFPKEGPSILRIQQVVRGDSAAYFCASSPPTGVGIQYFGAGTRLSVL.

The gene calls are TRBV11-2 and TRBJ2-1; 14 nucleotides agree with TRBD2. The germline V gene has CDR1 SGHAT and CDR2 FQNNGV. The CDR3 is 15 residues long. The V segment lost 5 bases and the J segment 8 bases; nucleotides outside the gene matches: 5. The CDR3 here is CASSVGLAGEDEQFF. The CDR3 coding sequence is TGTGCCAGCAGCGTGGGACTAGCGGGAGAGGATGAGCAGTTCTTC.

The chain uses TRBV6-5 and TRBJ2-7; the match to TRBD2 covers 12 bases. J gave up 4 bases and V 5 bases, and 3 bases lay outside the gene matches. CDR1 and CDR2 from the germline V gene are MNHEY and SVGAGI. This CDR3 is 14 amino acids long. As DNA, the CDR3 is TGTGCCAGCAGTAAGGGACTAGCGGGTTACGAGCAGTACTTC. Its protein is CASSKGLAGYEQYF.

A single count supports this clone. This chain links TRBV9 with TRBJ2-3; D is perhaps TRBD2 (5 bases). The germline gives CDR1 SGDLS, CDR2 YYNGEE. Trimming shortened V by 0 bases and J by 4 bases, and 15 bases separated the two germline ends. The CDR3 contains 16 residues. The CDR3 region has the DNA TGTGCCAGCAGCGTAGCTGGCACTAGTCATCCAGATACGCAGTATTTT. This translates into CASSVAGTSHPDTQYF.

The chain is built from TRBV6-5 and TRBJ1-5; D gene unclear. V was clipped by 4 bases and J by 4 bases, with 14 bases between them. The CDR3 is 15 residues long. Germline CDR1 reads MNHEY; CDR2 reads SVGAGI. CDR3: CASSSTAGENQPQHF. The CDR3 DNA follows: TGTGCCAGCAGTTCTACCGCCGGGGAGAATCAGCCCCAGCATTTT.

This rearrangement joins TRBV29-1 to TRBJ2-7; maybe TRBD2 (5 bases). Trimming left V 4 bases short and J 5 bases short, with 12 bases between. Germline loops: CDR1 SQVTM, CDR2 ANQGSEA. CDR3 length: 12 amino acids. The CDR3: CSVGRMRDEQYF. The CDR3 nucleotides are TGCAGCGTTGGTCGGATGAGGGACGAGCAGTACTTC.

About this clone itself: Relative to the germline gene, one junction end is altered; a read error may explain this. The chain joins TRBV28 to TRBJ1-5; 12 bases align to TRBD1. The CDR3 is 18 residues long. Looked up from germline, CDR1 is MDHEN and CDR2 is SYDVKM. The CDR3 loop is CASRLSGTGGALGQPQHF. The CDR3 DNA reads TGTGCCAGCAGATTATCCGGGACAGGGGGCGCATTAGGTCAGCCCCAGCATTTT.

With respect to this clone: Relative to the germline gene, one junction end is altered; a read error may explain this. The chain carries TRBV7-2 and TRBJ1-4; the D gene is possibly TRBD1 (6 bases). Germline CDR1 SGHTA, CDR2 FQGNSA. This CDR3 is built from 13 residues. CDR3 bases: TGTGCCAGCAGCTTAGCAGGAGACAGGCCTCCTCTTTTT. Encoded protein: CASSLAGDRPPLF.

The chain uses TRBV28 and TRBJ2-7; TRBD1 aligns across 10 bases. CDR1 and CDR2 from the germline V gene are MDHEN and SYDVKM. Losses at the gene ends were 2 bases for V and 6 bases for J; bases not matched to a gene: 4. This CDR3 contains 14 residues. The CDR3 DNA follows: TGTGCCAGCAGTTTACCGGGACAGGGGTTCGAGCAGTACTTC. Amino acids: CASSLPGQGFEQYF.